Sequencing of this TCR beta chain was carried out in a study of identical twins. Comment on this clonotype: Its antigen is unknown.

MiXCR, applied by TCRdb to the 5' RACE reads, yields one record per CDR3 protein. The table shows some 300,000 distinct CDR3 sequences, with approximately 13% occurring only once. Study-wide results and limits: Conclusions were based on cross-sectional statistical analysis, without following the same donors.

The same specimen was also included in a second study, on yellow fever vaccine responses in identical twins.

Sequenced sample: CD8+ T cells sorted from blood. The clonotype was recovered from a woman under 30 in good health.

DNA of the CDR3: TGTGCCACCAGTGATTTGGCCAACACCGGGGAGCTGTTTTTT. It is translated as CATSDLANTGELFF. The rearrangement joins TRBV24-1 to TRBJ2-2, with D unclear. This CDR3 has 14 amino acids. Germline V CDR1 and CDR2: KGHDR, SFDVKD. V lost 0 bases and J lost 2, with 3 bases in between.